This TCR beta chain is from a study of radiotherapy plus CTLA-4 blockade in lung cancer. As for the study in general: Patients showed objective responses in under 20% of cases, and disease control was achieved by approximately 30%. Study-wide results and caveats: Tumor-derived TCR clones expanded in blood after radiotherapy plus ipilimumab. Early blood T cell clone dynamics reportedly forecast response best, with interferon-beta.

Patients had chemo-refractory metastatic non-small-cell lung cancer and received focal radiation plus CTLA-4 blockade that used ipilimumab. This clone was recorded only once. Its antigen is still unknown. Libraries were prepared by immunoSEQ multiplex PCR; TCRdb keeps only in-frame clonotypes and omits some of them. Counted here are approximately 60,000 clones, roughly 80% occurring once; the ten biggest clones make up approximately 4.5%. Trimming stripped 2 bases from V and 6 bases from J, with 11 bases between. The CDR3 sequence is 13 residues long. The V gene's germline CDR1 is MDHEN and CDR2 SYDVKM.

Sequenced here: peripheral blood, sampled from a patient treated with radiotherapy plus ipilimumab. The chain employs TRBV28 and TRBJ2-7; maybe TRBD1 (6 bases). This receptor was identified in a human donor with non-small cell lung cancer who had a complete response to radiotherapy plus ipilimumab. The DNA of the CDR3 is TGTGCCAGCAGTTTAACAGGGTGGACCGAGCAGTACGTC. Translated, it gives CASSLTGWTEQYV.